This TCR beta chain was identified in a study of graft-versus-host responses after intestinal transplantation. About the study: Anti-thymocyte globulin induction, then tacrolimus and steroids for two to four years, went to all recipients. Notes on the study in general: The recipient marrow held GvH clones, and some of them showed up first in ileum or blood.

Remarks on this clone: The antigen is unknown.

Assay: immunoSEQ multiplex PCR; the TCRdb copy retains only in-frame clones and omits some. The sample has about 110,000 clones, about 94% seen once. The CDR3 covers 15 residues. The junction had 6 bases not matched to a gene; V was cut back by 5 bases and J by 0 bases. The germline CDR1 and CDR2 sequences are SGHAT and FQNNGV. The chain combines TRBV11-2 with TRBJ1-1, with 7 bases fitting TRBD1. The sample in question was unstimulated CD8+ T cells sorted from spleen or lymph node cells, obtained before intestinal transplant. The sequence was collected from a human donor who received an intestinal transplant. Here the CDR3 reads CASSPRTGLNTEAFF. The CDR3 bases are TGTGCCAGCAGCCCGCGGACAGGCCTGAACACTGAAGCTTTCTTT.